Detailed here is one TCR beta chain. Its antigen is unidentified. This sample stems from a study of T cell responses to AZD1222 COVID-19 vaccine. Whole-study context: Timing groups of about 4 and about 12 weeks for second doses were pooled.

Measured with immunoSEQ multiplex PCR; TCRdb has only the in-frame clones, and not every one. The repertoire holds 150,000 to 200,000 clones, with 90% to 95% as singletons. Trimming shortened V by 1 base and J by 2 bases, and 9 bases separated the two germline ends. The V gene's germline CDR1 is SGHRS and CDR2 YFSETQ. The CDR3 length is 14 residues. Points from the study as a whole: The number of AZD1222 recipients seropositive at baseline was only five to seven. The repertoires were collected only after the peak T cell response.

This clonotype was sampled from an adult in good health. The chain recombines TRBV5-1 with TRBJ1-1; D remains ambiguous. The specimen comprised peripheral blood, sampled on day 0 of AZD1222 vaccination. This CDR3 is CASSLIPPNTEAFF. DNA of the CDR3: TGCGCCAGCAGCTTGATTCCTCCTAACACTGAAGCTTTCTTT.